The entry that follows covers one T cell receptor (beta chain) sequence. Its antigen remains unknown. The data belong to a study of post-analysis software for immune sequencing data. Study details: Relapsing-remitting, secondary progressive and progressive-relapsing multiple sclerosis courses were included. Findings and caveats of the study: Diversity measured as normalized Chao1 was significantly lower in multiple sclerosis patients than in controls. Patients showed TRBV5-6, TRBV5-1 and TRBV20-1 among five TRBV segments more frequent than in controls.

Unique molecular identifiers featured in each of the TCR beta cDNA libraries. Each CDR3 protein is one row after TCRdb ran MiXCR on the PCR reads. The table lists hundreds of thousands of distinct CDR3 sequences, roughly 30% of them singletons, with about 0.5% in the top ten. Germline V gene lookup returns CDR1 SEHNR and CDR2 FQNEAQ (reference sequence). V lost 2 bases and J 5 bases, leaving 10 bases between the germline ends. The CDR3 extends over 13 amino acids. The clonotype was recovered from a girl aged 5-17 years with multiple sclerosis. V and J are TRBV7-9 and TRBJ2-7; tentatively, D is TRBD1 (5 bases). The specimen was blood. The CDR3 sequence is CASSLPGFNEQYF. The CDR3 DNA reads as TGTGCCAGCAGCTTACCAGGGTTCAACGAGCAGTACTTC.